The clone carrying this T cell receptor (beta chain) was seen a few times. V lost 2 bases to trimming and J lost 2 bases, with 6 bases between them. The germline V gene encodes CDR1 SGHTA and CDR2 FQGTGA. The CDR3 loop spans 13 amino acids. This sample was taken from a study of blood T cell repertoires in COVID-19. Profiled with immunoSEQ multiplex PCR; TCRdb holds only in-frame clones, not every one. The table has about 210,000 clones, 84% seen once. The receptor was derived from a woman aged 80 or over with COVID-19, enrolled during active disease. The rearrangement joins TRBV7-3 to TRBJ1-2; D gene unclear. Specimen: peripheral blood. The CDR3 DNA is TGTGCCAGCAGCTTAGGCCAAAACTATGGCTACACCTTC. This translates into CASSLGQNYGYTF.